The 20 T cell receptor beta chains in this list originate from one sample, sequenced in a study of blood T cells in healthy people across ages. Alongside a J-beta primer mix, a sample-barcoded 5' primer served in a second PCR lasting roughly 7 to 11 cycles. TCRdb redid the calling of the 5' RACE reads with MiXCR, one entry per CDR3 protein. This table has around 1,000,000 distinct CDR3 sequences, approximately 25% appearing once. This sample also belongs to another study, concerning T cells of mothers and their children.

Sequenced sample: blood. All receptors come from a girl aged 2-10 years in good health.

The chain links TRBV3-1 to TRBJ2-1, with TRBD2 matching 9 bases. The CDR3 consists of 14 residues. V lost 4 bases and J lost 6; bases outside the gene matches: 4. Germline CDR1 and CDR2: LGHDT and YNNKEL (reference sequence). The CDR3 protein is CASSLLAGRNEQFF. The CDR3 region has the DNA TGTGCCAGCAGCCTACTAGCGGGCCGCAATGAGCAGTTCTTC.

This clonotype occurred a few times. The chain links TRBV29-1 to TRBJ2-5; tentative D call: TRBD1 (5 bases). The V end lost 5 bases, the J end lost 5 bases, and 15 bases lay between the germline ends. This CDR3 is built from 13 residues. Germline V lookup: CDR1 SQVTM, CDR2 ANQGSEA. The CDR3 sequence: CSVYRFGAETQYF. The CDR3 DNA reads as TGCAGCGTTTATAGATTTGGGGCGGAGACCCAGTACTTC. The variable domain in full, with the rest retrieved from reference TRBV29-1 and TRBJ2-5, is SAVISQKPSRDICQRGTSLTIQCQVDSQVTMMFWYRQQPGQSLTLIATANQGSEATYESGFVIDKFPISRPNLTFSTLTVSNMSPEDSSIYLCSVYRFGAETQYFGPGTRLLVL.

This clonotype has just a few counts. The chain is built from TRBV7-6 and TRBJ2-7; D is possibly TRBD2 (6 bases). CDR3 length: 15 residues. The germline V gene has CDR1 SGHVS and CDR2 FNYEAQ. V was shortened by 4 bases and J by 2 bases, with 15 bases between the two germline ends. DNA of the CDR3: TGTGCCAGCAGCTCTAGAGCGGGCGATACCTACGAGCAGTACTTC. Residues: CASSSRAGDTYEQYF.

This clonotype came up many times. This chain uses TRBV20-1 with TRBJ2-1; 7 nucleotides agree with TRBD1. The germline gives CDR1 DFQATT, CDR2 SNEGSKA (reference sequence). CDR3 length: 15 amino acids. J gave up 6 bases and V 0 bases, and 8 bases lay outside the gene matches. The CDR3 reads CSAREIAGGPNEQFF. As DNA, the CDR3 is TGCAGTGCTAGAGAGATCGCAGGGGGTCCCAATGAGCAGTTCTTC.

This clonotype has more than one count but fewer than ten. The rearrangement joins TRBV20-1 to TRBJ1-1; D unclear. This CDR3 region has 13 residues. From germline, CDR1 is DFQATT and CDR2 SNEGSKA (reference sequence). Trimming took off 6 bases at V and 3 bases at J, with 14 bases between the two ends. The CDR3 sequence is CSAASFGDTEAFF. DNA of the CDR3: TGCAGTGCAGCCTCGTTTGGGGACACTGAAGCTTTCTTT.

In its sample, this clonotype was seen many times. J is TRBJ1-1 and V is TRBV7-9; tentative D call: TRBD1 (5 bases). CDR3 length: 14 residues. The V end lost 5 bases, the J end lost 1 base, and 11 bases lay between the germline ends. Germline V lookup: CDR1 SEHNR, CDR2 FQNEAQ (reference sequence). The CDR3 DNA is TGTGCCAGCAGCCCTGGGGGTGCGAACACTGAAGCTTTCTTT. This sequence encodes CASSPGGANTEAFF. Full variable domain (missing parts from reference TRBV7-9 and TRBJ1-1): DTGVSQNPRHKITKRGQNVTFRCDPISEHNRLYWYRQTLGQGPEFLTYFQNEAQLEKSRLLSDRFSAERPKGSFSTLEIQRTEQGDSAMYLCASSPGGANTEAFFGQGTRLTVV.

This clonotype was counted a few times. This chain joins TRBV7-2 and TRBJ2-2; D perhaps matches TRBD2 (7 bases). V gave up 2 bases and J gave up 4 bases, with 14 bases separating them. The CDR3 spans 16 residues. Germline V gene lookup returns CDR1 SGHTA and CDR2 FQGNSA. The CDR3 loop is CASSLQGGVSTGELFF. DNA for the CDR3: TGTGCCAGCAGCTTACAAGGGGGGGTGAGCACCGGGGAGCTGTTTTTT.

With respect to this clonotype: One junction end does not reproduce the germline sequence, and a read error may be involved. DNA for the CDR3: TGTGCCAGCAGCCAAGATAACGGGGAGGGGTTCTTC. Its protein product is CASSQDNGEGFF. This chain uses TRBV3-1 with TRBJ2-7, with 7 bases that match TRBD2. From germline, CDR1 is LGHDT and CDR2 YNNKEL (reference sequence). The CDR3 covers 12 residues.

Here the CDR3 reads CASSEDQGRYTF. Written as DNA, the CDR3 is TGCGCCAGCAGCGAAGACCAGGGACGATACACCTTC. This chain uses TRBV5-1 with TRBJ1-2; perhaps TRBD1 as D (5 bases). The CDR3 has 12 amino acids. V shed 4 bases and J shed 11 bases, with 15 bases lying between them. Germline V gives CDR1 SGHRS, CDR2 YFSETQ.

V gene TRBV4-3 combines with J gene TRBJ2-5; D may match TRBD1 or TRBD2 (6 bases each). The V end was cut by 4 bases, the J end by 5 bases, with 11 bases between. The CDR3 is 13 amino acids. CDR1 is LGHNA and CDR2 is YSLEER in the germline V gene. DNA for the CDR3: TGCGCCAGCAGCCGGGGGGCGTGGGAGACCCAGTACTTC. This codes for CASSRGAWETQYF.

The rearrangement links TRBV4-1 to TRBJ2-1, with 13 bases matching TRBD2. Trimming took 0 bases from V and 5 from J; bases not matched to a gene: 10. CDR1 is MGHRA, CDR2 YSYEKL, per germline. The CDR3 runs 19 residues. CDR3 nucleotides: TGCGCCAGCAGCCAAGAAGGCGGACTAGCGGGAGATTACGACAATGAGCAGTTCTTC. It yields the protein CASSQEGGLAGDYDNEQFF.

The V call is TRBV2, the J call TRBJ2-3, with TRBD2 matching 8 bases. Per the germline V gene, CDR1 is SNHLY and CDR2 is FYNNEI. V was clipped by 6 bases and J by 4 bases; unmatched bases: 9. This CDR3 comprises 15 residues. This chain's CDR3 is CASSGRDTYADTQYF. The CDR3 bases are TGTGCCAGCAGCGGGAGGGACACATACGCAGATACGCAGTATTTT.

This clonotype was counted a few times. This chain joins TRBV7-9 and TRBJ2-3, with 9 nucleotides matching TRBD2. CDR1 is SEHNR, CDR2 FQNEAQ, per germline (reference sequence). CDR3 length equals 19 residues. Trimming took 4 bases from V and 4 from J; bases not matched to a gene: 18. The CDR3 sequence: CASSWEVSGGPPSADTQYF. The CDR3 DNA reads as TGTGCCAGCAGCTGGGAAGTGAGCGGGGGGCCCCCTAGCGCAGATACGCAGTATTTT.

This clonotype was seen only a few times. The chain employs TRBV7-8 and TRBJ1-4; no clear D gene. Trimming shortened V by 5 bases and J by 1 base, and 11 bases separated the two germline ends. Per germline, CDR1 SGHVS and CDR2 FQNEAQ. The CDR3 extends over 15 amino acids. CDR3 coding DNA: TGTGCCAGCAGCGTACTAGAGAGAACTAATGAAAAACTGTTTTTT. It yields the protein CASSVLERTNEKLFF. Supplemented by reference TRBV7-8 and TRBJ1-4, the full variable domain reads GAGVSQSPRYKVAKRGQDVALRCDPISGHVSLFWYQQALGQGPEFLTYFQNEAQLDKSGLPSDRFFAERPEGSVSTLKIQRTQQEDSAVYLCASSVLERTNEKLFFGSGTQLSVL.

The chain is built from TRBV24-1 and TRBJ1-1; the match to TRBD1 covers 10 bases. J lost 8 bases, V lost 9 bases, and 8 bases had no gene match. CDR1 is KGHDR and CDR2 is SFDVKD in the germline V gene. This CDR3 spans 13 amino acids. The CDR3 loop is CATGAPTGGEAFF. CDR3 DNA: TGTGCCACCGGGGCCCCGACAGGGGGCGAAGCTTTCTTT.

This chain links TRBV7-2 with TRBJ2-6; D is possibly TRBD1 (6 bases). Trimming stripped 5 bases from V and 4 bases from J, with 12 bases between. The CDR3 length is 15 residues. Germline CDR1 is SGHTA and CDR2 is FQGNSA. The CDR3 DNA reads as TGTGCCAGCAGCCGGACAGTGTTCGGGGCCAACGTCCTGACTTTC. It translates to CASSRTVFGANVLTF.

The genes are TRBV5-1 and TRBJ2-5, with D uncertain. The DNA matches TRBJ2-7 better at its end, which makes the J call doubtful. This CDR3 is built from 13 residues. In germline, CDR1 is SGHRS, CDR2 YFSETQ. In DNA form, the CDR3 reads TGCGCCAGCAGCTTACGTGAGGAATTCGAGCAGTACTTC. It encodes CASSLREEFEQYF.

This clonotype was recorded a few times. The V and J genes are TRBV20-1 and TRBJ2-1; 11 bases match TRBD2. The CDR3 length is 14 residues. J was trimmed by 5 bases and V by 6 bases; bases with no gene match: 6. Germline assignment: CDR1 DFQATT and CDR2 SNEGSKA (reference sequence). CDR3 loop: CSAMWGLADNEQFF. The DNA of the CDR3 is TGCAGTGCAATGTGGGGACTAGCGGACAATGAGCAGTTCTTC.

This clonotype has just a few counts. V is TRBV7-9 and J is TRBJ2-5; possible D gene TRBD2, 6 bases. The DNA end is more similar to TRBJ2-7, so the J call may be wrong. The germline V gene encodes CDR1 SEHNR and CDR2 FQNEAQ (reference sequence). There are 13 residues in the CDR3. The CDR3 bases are TGTGCCAGCAGCGGGAGGCTCTCCTACGAGCAGTACTTC. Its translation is CASSGRLSYEQYF.

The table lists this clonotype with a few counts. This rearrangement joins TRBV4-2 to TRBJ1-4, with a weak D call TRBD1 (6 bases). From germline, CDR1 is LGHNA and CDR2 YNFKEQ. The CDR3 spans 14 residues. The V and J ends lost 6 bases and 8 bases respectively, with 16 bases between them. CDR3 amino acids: CASRGGRSEEKLFF. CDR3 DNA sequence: TGTGCCAGCAGAGGGGGGCGGTCGGAGGAAAAACTGTTTTTT.